This TCR beta chain originates from a study of cytomegalovirus exposure and HLA in healthy donors. With 60 Vbeta and 13 Jbeta primers, the PCR was carried out. Clones were read by immunoSEQ multiplex PCR, and TCRdb kept only the in-frame ones, dropping some. Here the sample spans roughly 90,000 clones, 65% to 85% being singletons. The receptor was isolated from a young man in good health and CMV-seronegative. The sequenced material came from PBMCs.

In nucleotides, the CDR3 is TGTGCCAGCAGTACGCACCACAGGGCCCAGGGGGAAAAACTGTTTTTT. Residues: CASSTHHRAQGEKLFF. The chain joins TRBV28 to TRBJ1-4; D perhaps matches TRBD1 (6 bases). The CDR3 consists of 16 residues. V was trimmed by 5 bases and J by 8 bases, leaving 21 bases between them. Germline V CDR1 and CDR2: MDHEN, SYDVKM. The variable domain in full, completed from reference TRBV28 and TRBJ1-4, reads DVKVTQSSRYLVKRTGEKVFLECVQDMDHENMFWYRQDPGLGLRLIYFSYDVKMKEKGDIPEGYSVSREKKERFSLILESASTNQTSMYLCASSTHHRAQGEKLFFGSGTQLSVL.